The rows below give T cell receptor beta chains drawn from one sample of a study of blood T cell repertoires in COVID-19. Profiled with immunoSEQ multiplex PCR; TCRdb holds only in-frame clones, not every one. This sample carries around 420,000 clones, over 75% of them seen once, and the ten largest clones take around 2.1%. The sample was PBMCs or T cells enriched from blood (not recorded which). These receptors were obtained from a woman aged 40 to 50 with acute COVID-19. CDR3s include the opening cysteine and the closing phenylalanine or tryptophan. D genes are given only for firm matches. Clone size is shown for a subset of rows, as once, few, many or a class of expanded clone.

D gene: TRBD1; clone size: NA; J gene: TRBJ1-5; V gene: TRBV19; CDR3 DNA: TGTGCCAGTAGAATCGGACAGGGGAATAGCAATCAGCCCCAGCATTTT; CDR3 protein: CASRIGQGNSNQPQHF
D gene: TRBD1; clone size: many; J gene: TRBJ2-1; V gene: TRBV19; CDR3 DNA: TGTGCCAGTAGTGTCTCCGGGACAGGGTTTAATGAGCAGTTCTTC; CDR3 protein: CASSVSGTGFNEQFF
D gene: NA; clone size: NA; J gene: TRBJ2-7; V gene: TRBV2; CDR3 DNA: TGTGCCAGCAGGAGAGGGCCGGGGATTTACGAGCAGTACTTC; CDR3 protein: CASRRGPGIYEQYF
D gene: NA; clone size: once; J gene: TRBJ1-1; V gene: TRBV7-6; CDR3 DNA: TGTGCCAGCAGCCAAGTCGGGAACACTGAAGCTTTCTTT; CDR3 protein: CASSQVGNTEAFF
D gene: NA; clone size: NA; J gene: TRBJ1-1; V gene: TRBV19; CDR3 DNA: TGTGCCAGTCGGCTGGGGCAGGCGAACACTGAAGCTTTCTTT; CDR3 protein: CASRLGQANTEAFF
D gene: TRBD2; clone size: NA; J gene: TRBJ2-3; V gene: TRBV18; CDR3 DNA: TGTGCCAGCTCGCCCACTAGCGGGGGCAACACAGATACGCAGTATTTT; CDR3 protein: CASSPTSGGNTDTQYF
D gene: NA; clone size: NA; J gene: TRBJ2-5; V gene: TRBV30; CDR3 DNA: TGTGCCTGGAGTGTACAGGCTCAAGAGACCCAGTACTTC; CDR3 protein: CAWSVQAQETQYF
D gene: NA; clone size: NA; J gene: TRBJ2-5; V gene: TRBV10-2; CDR3 DNA: TGCGCCAGCAGTGAGTTCGCGGCGGGAGAGACCCAGTACTTC; CDR3 protein: CASSEFAAGETQYF
D gene: TRBD2; clone size: NA; J gene: TRBJ2-1; V gene: TRBV27; CDR3 DNA: TGTGCCAGCAGCCCTAGCGGGGGGGCCCAGCTCTCCTACAATGAGCAGTTCTTC; CDR3 protein: CASSPSGGAQLSYNEQFF
D gene: NA; clone size: NA; J gene: TRBJ2-7; V gene: TRBV27; CDR3 DNA: TGTGCCAGCAGTTTAACGTATGCAGGGCAGTACGAGCAGTACTTC; CDR3 protein: CASSLTYAGQYEQYF
D gene: TRBD1; clone size: NA; J gene: TRBJ2-2; V gene: TRBV5-4; CDR3 DNA: TGTGCCAGCAGCCGTGGACACACCCGGGACAGGGGTCTGAACACCGGGGAGCTGTTTTTT; CDR3 protein: CASSRGHTRDRGLNTGELFF
D gene: NA; clone size: NA; J gene: TRBJ1-6; V gene: TRBV5-6; CDR3 DNA: TGTGCCAGCAGCTTGCTCGCTGGGGGGAATTCACCCCTCCACTTT; CDR3 protein: CASSLLAGGNSPLHF
D gene: TRBD2; clone size: NA; J gene: TRBJ2-5; V gene: TRBV7-2; CDR3 DNA: TGTGCCAGCAGCTATACTAGCGGGGGGGAGACCCAGTACTTC; CDR3 protein: CASSYTSGGETQYF